This TCR beta chain was retrieved from a study of regulatory T cells in long-lasting Graves disease. Sample time point: newly diagnosed GD, antithyroid drugs for less than 3 months. Researchers made the TCR library from RNA that was extracted from PBMCs. Nine milliliters of peripheral blood were taken and placed in EDTA tubes. Building of the TCR beta libraries involved iRepertoire HTBI primers and Arm-PCR of CDR3 regions. TCRdb itself ran the multiplex PCR reads through MiXCR, one entry per CDR3 protein. The sample holds approximately 400,000 distinct CDR3 sequences, roughly 10% seen once. The CDR3 runs 11 residues. Losses at the gene ends were 8 bases for V and 4 bases for J; bases not matched to a gene: 1. Germline loops: CDR1 ENHRY, CDR2 SYGVKD. This clonotype has a count of ten or more. This sample also belongs to another study, concerning T cells in Graves' hyperthyroidism and ophthalmopathy. Per that study: Newly diagnosed hyperthyroidism, duration under 2 months, in patients aged 18 to 65.

The sequences come from peripheral blood mononuclear cells (PBMCs), collected at new diagnosis, from a patient treated with antithyroid drugs. The sequence was collected from a young woman with Graves disease. The rearrangement links TRBV10-3 to TRBJ1-2; 7 bases align to TRBD1. CDR3 bases: TGTGCCATCGGGACAGCCTATGGCTACACCTTC. It specifies CAIGTAYGYTF.